This T cell receptor (beta chain) came from a study of cytomegalovirus exposure and HLA in healthy donors. The overall study: Inside one of the first data releases sat around 86 million unique TCRs taken from HLA-typed donors.

Comment on this clone: Its antigen remains unidentified.

PCR used 60 Vbeta primers and 13 Jbeta primers. Repertoires were generated with immunoSEQ multiplex PCR, while TCRdb's copy carries only in-frame clones and drops some. Seen here are about 130,000 clones, 75% to 90% observed once, and the top ten hold roughly 20%. Study-wide results and limits: A later analysis linked a missense variant in DCLRE1C to the trimming of TCR beta V and J genes.

Material for sequencing was PBMCs. The TCR comes from a man aged 18 to 30 in good health and CMV-seropositive.

This CDR3 reads CAINQGANTEAFF. Here the CDR3 DNA reads TGTGCCATCAACCAGGGGGCGAACACTGAAGCTTTCTTT. J is TRBJ1-1 and V is TRBV10-3; TRBD1 agrees at 8 bases. J was trimmed by 1 base and V by 7 bases; bases with no gene match: 2. Germline V CDR1 and CDR2: ENHRY, SYGVKD. The CDR3 totals 13 residues.